This record looks at one T cell receptor beta chain sequence and its context. As yet, its antigen is unknown. Tumor samples were taken before definitive surgery or chemotherapy. This entry is derived from a study of high-grade serous ovarian cancer treatment subgroups. The ends were cut back, 0 bases at V and 0 bases at J, with 9 bases in the middle. The V gene's germline CDR1 is LGHNA and CDR2 YSLEER. CDR3 size: 15 residues. Whole-study results and caveats: Tumors within one patient showed repertoire similarity of roughly 0.1 to 0.8. Bulk tumor TCR sequencing gave no spatial information. The analyses considered CDR3 and ignored CDR1 and CDR2. TCR clonal relatedness correlated positively with neoantigen level.

Profiled with immunoSEQ multiplex PCR; TCRdb holds only in-frame clones, not every one. Of about 16,000 clones detected, about 76% appear once; the ten largest clones hold approximately 4.5%. The J gene is TRBJ2-7, the V gene TRBV4-3; possibly TRBD2 for D (6 bases). This TCR derives from a human donor with high-grade serous ovarian cancer. The sequenced sample was tumor tissue. CDR3 sequence (DNA): TGCGCCAGCAGCCAAGATAGGGACTTCTCCTACGAGCAGTACTTC. It codes for CASSQDRDFSYEQYF.